The T cell receptor beta chain described here comes from a study of blood T cells in healthy people across ages. Germline values: CDR1 MNHNY, CDR2 SVGAGI (reference sequence). The CDR3 runs 14 residues. The germline V and J ends were trimmed by 2 bases and 4 bases, with 8 bases remaining between them. Whole-study findings and limits: The fall in TCR beta diversity per million T cells was roughly linear with age.

Russia was home to the donors, healthy Caucasian individuals aged roughly 6 to 90. A second PCR, run for roughly 7 to 12 cycles, used a sample-barcoded 5' primer plus a J-beta primer mix. The template-switch adaptor was a 5' adaptor with 12 random nucleotides. It tagged each cDNA molecule. Per-sample output comprised a minimum of 3 million paired-end reads containing CDR3. TCRdb independently ran MiXCR on the 5' RACE reads; one entry per CDR3 protein. The sample yields approximately 1,000,000 distinct CDR3 sequences, roughly 45% seen once. This clonotype was detected a few times. Its antigen is unknown.

This clonotype originated in a woman aged 55-69 years in good health. The specimen was blood. The chain combines TRBV6-6 with TRBJ2-2; D not resolved. The CDR3 bases are TGTGCCAGCAGTTACCCGACAAGCACCGGGGAGCTGTTTTTT. Protein: CASSYPTSTGELFF.